This T cell receptor beta chain emerged from a study of cytomegalovirus exposure and HLA in healthy donors (dated by TCRdb to between 2016 and 2019). At the level of the whole study: According to a later analysis, the 120 or so validation repertoires were produced on the same platform as the 700 or so repertoires of the first cohort. Besides the first cohort of approximately 670 subjects, a separate validation cohort made up of 120 different subjects was used. To predict cytomegalovirus infection status, the study combined high-throughput TCR immunosequencing, statistical association of individual TCRs with disease status, and machine learning. The study aimed to test whether cataloging public T cell receptors could reveal signatures of past pathogen exposure.

Donors formed part of the validation cohort, which comprised 120 subjects and was distinct from the first cohort of under 750 subjects. Receptor libraries were prepared by the immunoSEQ multiplex PCR assay. Processing in the source paper ran as follows. A statistical classification framework was built to diagnose cytomegalovirus status from the catalog of TCR beta chain sequences. TCRdb mirrors the immuneACCESS table, restricted to in-frame sequences. Some clones are absent from its copies; in checked studies, under half trace to an unresolved V gene, and the reason for the others is unknown. The V and J calls and clone size were taken over from that table, and D and trimming were inferred from the DNA. For this sample the table gives approximately 120,000 clones, of which about nine tenths were detected only once. The ten largest clonotypes hold about 2% of the sample. Study-wide findings and limitations: In the study, 150 to 200 TCR beta chains were listed as associated with cytomegalovirus. The authors suggested that the approach could potentially be generalized to other disease states and immunological phenotypes. A few of the identified cytomegalovirus-associated TCR beta chains were confirmed in vitro to be specific for cytomegalovirus antigens. Most TCR sequences were observed very rarely across donors, whereas some public TCRs were present in many individuals. A later analysis found that TCRs clustered in the first cohort also tended to co-occur in the roughly 110 validation repertoires, with more than 90% of cluster scores above 0. A later analysis lacked HLA typing for the validation cohort, so it scored co-occurrence in that cohort across all 120 repertoires. The classifier was reported to diagnose cytomegalovirus status with high specificity and sensitivity in both the original cohort and the validation cohort.

Concerning this clone itself: Its antigen is still unknown. Within one base of it there is no much larger clone, and no base qualities were kept.

There are 14 amino acids in the CDR3, from cysteine to phenylalanine inclusive. The entry retains the CDR3 DNA only, 42 bases that are in frame from base 1. The germline V gene (reference sequence) supplies CDR1 MNHEY and CDR2 SMNVEV. V loses 6 bases, J loses 2 bases, and the germline ends lie 12 bases apart. The TCR was taken from a woman in her late teens or twenties in good health and CMV-seronegative. The specimen sequenced was PBMCs. The chain links TRBV27 with TRBJ2-3; matching of 6 bases hints at TRBD2 as the D gene. The CDR3 here reads CASRTRTTTDTQYF. The nucleotides are TGTGCCAGCAGAACACGGACTACCACAGATACGCAGTATTTT.